The TCR beta chain under discussion was sequenced for a study of shared clonotypes between healthy human individuals. Findings and limits, study-wide: Sharing across several donors was seen in roughly 5% of naive CD4 clonotypes.

With regard to this clone: The target antigen is unknown.

The protocol was immunoSEQ multiplex PCR, while the TCRdb copy is restricted to in-frame clones and leaves out a portion. The sample has roughly 2.4 million clones, 90% to 97% seen once. The CDR3 consists of 14 residues. Germline loops: CDR1 MNHEY, CDR2 SVGAGI. The ends were cut back, 3 bases at V and 5 bases at J, with 13 bases in the middle. V usage is TRBV6-5 and J usage is TRBJ1-2; TRBD1 might be the D (5 bases). The clonotype comes from a man aged 18 to 30 in good health. Sequencing used naive CD4+ T cells sorted from blood. Subset defined: CD45RA+ positively selected. DNA of the CDR3: TGTGCCAGCAGTTATGGTGGGGGGTTGTATGGCTACACCTTC. Translated: CASSYGGGLYGYTF.